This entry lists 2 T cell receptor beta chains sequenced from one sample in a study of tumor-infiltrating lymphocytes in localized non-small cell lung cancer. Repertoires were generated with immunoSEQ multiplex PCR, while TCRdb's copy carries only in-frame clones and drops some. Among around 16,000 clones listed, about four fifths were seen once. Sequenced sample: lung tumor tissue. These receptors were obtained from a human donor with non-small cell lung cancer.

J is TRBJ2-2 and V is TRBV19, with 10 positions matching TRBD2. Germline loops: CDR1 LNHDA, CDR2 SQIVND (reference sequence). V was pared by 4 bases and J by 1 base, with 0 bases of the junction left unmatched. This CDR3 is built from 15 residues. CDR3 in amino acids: CASSRLAGNTGELFF. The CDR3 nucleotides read TGTGCCAGTAGTAGACTAGCGGGGAACACCGGGGAGCTGTTTTTT. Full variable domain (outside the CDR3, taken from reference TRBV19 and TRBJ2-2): DGGITQSPKYLFRKEGQNVTLSCEQNLNHDAMYWYRQDPGQGLRLIYYSQIVNDFQKGDIAEGYSVSREKKESFPLTVTSAQKNPTAFYLCASSRLAGNTGELFFGEGSRLTVL.

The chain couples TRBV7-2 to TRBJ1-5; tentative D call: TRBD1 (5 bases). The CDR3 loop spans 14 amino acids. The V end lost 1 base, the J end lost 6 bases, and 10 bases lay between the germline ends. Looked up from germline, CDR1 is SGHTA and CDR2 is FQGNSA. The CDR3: CASSLDMGVQPQHF. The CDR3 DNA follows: TGTGCCAGCAGCTTAGATATGGGGGTTCAGCCCCAGCATTTT.